This is a list of T cell receptor beta chains from one sample in a study of Ad26.COV2.S vaccination and SARS-CoV-2 variants. TCRdb keeps only in-frame clones here, not all; method: immunoSEQ multiplex PCR. The sample records some 190,000 clones, around nine tenths being singletons. The sequenced sample was peripheral blood, obtained after recovery from COVID-19. These receptors were collected from a human donor who had recovered from COVID-19. The conserved cysteine and the conserved F or W are not part of the CDR3 here. Each record gives: J gene, V gene, CDR3 protein.

>TRBJ1-5|TRBV27
ASSLGVNQPQH
>TRBJ2-7|TRBV7-2
ASSQNRYEQY
>TRBJ1-5|TRBV29-1
SARTGGQPQH
>TRBJ1-2|TRBV7-9
ASSLEMGLLGYT
>TRBJ2-3|TRBV12-3/TRBV12-4
ASSPSSTDTQY
>TRBJ1-4|TRBV7-8
ASSDDTSRGKLF
>TRBJ2-4|TRBV19
ASSIGNIQY
>TRBJ2-1|TRBV7-8
ASSPLDRSYNEQF
>TRBJ1-2|TRBV7-9
ASSPSGQGFDGYT
>TRBJ1-3|TRBV5-6
ASIGPGTFSGNTIY
>TRBJ2-1|TRBV6-5
ASSYTAGGYNEQF
>TRBJ2-3|TRBV25-1
ASSEFGASGRGDTQY
>TRBJ2-3|TRBV27
ASSTPATDTQY
>TRBJ1-1|TRBV19
ASTRTGEAF
>TRBJ1-5|TRBV27
ASGAQGASNQPQH
>TRBJ1-4|TRBV25-1
ASSPRTSATNEKLF
>TRBJ1-3|TRBV6-6
ASSFGGWGNTIY
>TRBJ2-2|TRBV10-3
AITLGPPGTGELF
>TRBJ1-1|TRBV4-2
ASSQDEGARLAF
>TRBJ2-1|TRBV7-9
ASSLSISGGSYNEQF
>TRBJ2-6|TRBV6-1
ASSVPRVHFSGANVLT
>TRBJ2-6|TRBV5-5
ASNYSPASGNSGANVLT
>TRBJ2-1|TRBV10-3
AISGGRVQETYNEQF
>TRBJ2-7|TRBV14
ASSQVQEGYEQY
>TRBJ1-4|TRBV6-6
ASSSLTRGEKLF
>TRBJ2-7|TRBV5-1
ASSLERASYEQY
>TRBJ2-5|TRBV5-4
ASSLAGRGSETQY
>TRBJ2-3|TRBV27
ASSFGIVSTDTQY
>TRBJ1-5|TRBV27
ASTPRPETVLGNQPQH
>TRBJ2-1|TRBV9
ASSVTSGPNEQF
>TRBJ1-1|TRBV10-3
AISGQANTEAF
>TRBJ2-1|TRBV12-3/TRBV12-4
ASTILAGDEQF
>TRBJ2-7|TRBV5-1
ASKGEYEQY
>TRBJ1-3|TRBV7-9
ASSPYSGTGDDTIY
>TRBJ2-1|TRBV5-1
ASSVAGAPGNEQF
>TRBJ1-2|TRBV6-4
ASSAGVGGYT
>TRBJ2-7|TRBV19
ASSIGDSYEQY
>TRBJ2-5|TRBV9
ASSVVAGEPSGAQY
>TRBJ1-6|TRBV3-1/TRBV3-2
ASSWTDYNSPLH
>TRBJ1-5|TRBV2
ASSEDDRGWQPQH